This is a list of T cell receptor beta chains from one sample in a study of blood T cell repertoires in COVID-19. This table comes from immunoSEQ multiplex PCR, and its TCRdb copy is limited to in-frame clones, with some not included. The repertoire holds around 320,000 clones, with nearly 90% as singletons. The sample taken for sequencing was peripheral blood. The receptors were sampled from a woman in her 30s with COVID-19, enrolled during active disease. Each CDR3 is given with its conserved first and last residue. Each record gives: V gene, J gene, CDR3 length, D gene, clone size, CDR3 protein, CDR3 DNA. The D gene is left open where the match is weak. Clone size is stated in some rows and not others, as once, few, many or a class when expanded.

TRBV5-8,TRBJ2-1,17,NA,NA,CASSPTTNSYSYNEQFF,TGTGCCAGCAGCCCCACTACCAACTCCTACTCCTACAATGAGCAGTTCTTC
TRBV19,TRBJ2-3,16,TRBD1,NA,CASSQDRGRNTDTQYF,TGTGCCAGTAGTCAAGACAGGGGCCGTAACACAGATACGCAGTATTTT
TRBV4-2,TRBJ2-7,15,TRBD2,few,CASSQRGGFPYEQYF,TGTGCCAGCAGCCAACGGGGGGGCTTCCCCTACGAGCAGTACTTC
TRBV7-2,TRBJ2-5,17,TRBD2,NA,CASSLYSERGAGETQYF,TGTGCCAGCAGCTTATACTCGGAGCGGGGGGCAGGAGAGACCCAGTACTTC
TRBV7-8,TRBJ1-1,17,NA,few,CASSPPHRQSLNTEAFF,TGTGCCAGCAGCCCCCCCCATAGACAGTCCTTGAACACTGAAGCTTTCTTT
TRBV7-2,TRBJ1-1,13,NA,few,CASSLGRNTEAFF,TGTGCCAGCAGCCTCGGGAGGAACACTGAAGCTTTCTTT
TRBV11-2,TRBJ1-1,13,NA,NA,CASSLGQGTEAFF,TGTGCCAGCAGCTTGGGGCAGGGGACTGAAGCTTTCTTT
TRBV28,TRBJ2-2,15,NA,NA,CASSWGGSNTGELFF,TGTGCCAGCAGTTGGGGAGGTTCGAACACCGGGGAGCTGTTTTTT
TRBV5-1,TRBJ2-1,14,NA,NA,CASSRQGETQDKFF,TGCGCCAGCAGCCGCCAAGGTGAGACACAAGATAAGTTCTTC
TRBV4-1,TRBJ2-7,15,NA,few,CASSKDSGGSYEQYF,TGCGCCAGCAGCAAGGACAGTGGTGGCTCCTACGAGCAGTACTTC
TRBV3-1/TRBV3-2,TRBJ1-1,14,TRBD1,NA,CASSPRQGGTEAFF,TGTGCCAGCAGCCCGAGACAGGGAGGAACTGAAGCTTTCTTT
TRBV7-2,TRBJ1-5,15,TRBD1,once,CASSRDSGSNQPQHF,TGTGCCAGCAGCCGGGACAGCGGGAGCAATCAGCCCCAGCATTTT
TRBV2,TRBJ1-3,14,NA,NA,CASSRSGTGNTIYF,TGTGCCAGCAGTCGGTCAGGGACTGGAAACACCATATATTTT
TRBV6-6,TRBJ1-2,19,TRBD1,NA,CASSSIRRTGVGGQYGYTF,TGTGCCAGCAGCTCGATCCGTAGGACAGGGGTGGGTGGGCAGTATGGCTACACCTTC
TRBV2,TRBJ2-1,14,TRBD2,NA,CASSGTSVLDEQFF,TGTGCCAGCAGCGGGACTAGCGTACTAGATGAGCAGTTCTTC
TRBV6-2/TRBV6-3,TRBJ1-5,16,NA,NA,CASSYIGTWKNQPQHF,TGTGCCAGCAGTTACATCGGGACTTGGAAGAATCAGCCCCAGCATTTT
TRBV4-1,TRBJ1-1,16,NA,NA,CASSSIPGGVGTEAFF,TGCGCCAGCAGCTCCATTCCGGGGGGAGTTGGGACTGAAGCTTTCTTT
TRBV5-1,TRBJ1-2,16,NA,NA,CASSLGALSANYGYTF,TGCGCCAGCAGCTTGGGGGCCCTAAGTGCAAACTATGGCTACACCTTC